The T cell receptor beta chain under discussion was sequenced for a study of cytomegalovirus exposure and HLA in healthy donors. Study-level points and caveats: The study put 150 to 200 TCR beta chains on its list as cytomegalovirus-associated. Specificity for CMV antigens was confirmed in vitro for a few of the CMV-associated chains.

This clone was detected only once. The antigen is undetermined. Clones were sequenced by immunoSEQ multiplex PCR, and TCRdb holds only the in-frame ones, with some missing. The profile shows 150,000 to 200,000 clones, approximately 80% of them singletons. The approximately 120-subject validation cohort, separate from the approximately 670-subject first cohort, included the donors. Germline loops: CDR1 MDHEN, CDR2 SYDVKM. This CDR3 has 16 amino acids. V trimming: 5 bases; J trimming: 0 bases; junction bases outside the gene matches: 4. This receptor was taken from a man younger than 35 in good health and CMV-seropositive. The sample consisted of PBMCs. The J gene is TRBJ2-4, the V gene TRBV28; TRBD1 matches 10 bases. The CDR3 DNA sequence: TGTGCCAGCAGTCAGGGACAGGGGTTAGCCAAAAACATTCAGTACTTC. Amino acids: CASSQGQGLAKNIQYF.